Sequencing of this TCR beta chain was carried out in a study of blood T cell repertoires in COVID-19. Study background: Donors in the United States, Italy and Spain gave samples during acute or convalescent COVID-19. The cDNA or gDNA used as material had been derived from T cells, B-cell-depleted T cells, or PBMCs.

Only in-frame clones appear in the TCRdb table, and some are missing; sequencing was by immunoSEQ multiplex PCR. The sample yields a few hundred thousand clones, around 82% seen once. The germline V and J ends were trimmed by 5 bases and 5 bases, with 13 bases remaining between them. From germline, CDR1 is MDHEN and CDR2 SYDVKM. CDR3 size: 14 residues. Categorization into cohorts depended on clinical history that participants reported. The TCR comes from a woman between 35 and 50 years old with acute COVID-19. The V call is TRBV28, the J call TRBJ1-5, with a weak D call TRBD1 (5 bases). Sequencing was performed on PBMCs or T cells enriched from blood (not recorded which). CDR3 nucleotides: TGTGCCAGCAGTCCTGGGGGGGATTATCAGCCCCAGCATTTT. It encodes CASSPGGDYQPQHF.